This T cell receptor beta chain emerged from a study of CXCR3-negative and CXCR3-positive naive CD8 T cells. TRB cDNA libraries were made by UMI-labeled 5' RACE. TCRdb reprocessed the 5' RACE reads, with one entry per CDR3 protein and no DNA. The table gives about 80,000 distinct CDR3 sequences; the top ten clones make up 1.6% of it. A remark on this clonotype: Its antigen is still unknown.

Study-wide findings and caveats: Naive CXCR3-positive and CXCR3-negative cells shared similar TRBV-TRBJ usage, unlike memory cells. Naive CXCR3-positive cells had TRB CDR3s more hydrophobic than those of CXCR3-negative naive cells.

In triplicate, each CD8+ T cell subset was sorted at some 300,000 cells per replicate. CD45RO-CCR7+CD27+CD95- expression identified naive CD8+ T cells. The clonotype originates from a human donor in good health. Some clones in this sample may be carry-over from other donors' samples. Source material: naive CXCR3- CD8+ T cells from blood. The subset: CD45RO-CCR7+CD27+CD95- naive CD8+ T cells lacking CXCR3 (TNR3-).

The CDR3 sequence is CSARDRWGQGNQETQYF. This chain uses TRBV20-1 with TRBJ2-5; TCRdb selects TRBD1, and the lack of DNA leaves this call unchecked. CDR3 length: 17 residues. Per germline, CDR1 DFQATT and CDR2 SNEGSKA (reference sequence).